These T cell receptor beta chains were read from a single sample in a study of shared clonotypes between healthy human individuals. The protocol was immunoSEQ multiplex PCR, while the TCRdb copy is restricted to in-frame clones and leaves out a portion. Of about a million clones listed, approximately 80% were seen once; the top ten hold approximately 0.95%. Sequencing input: memory CD4+ T cells from PBMCs. The origin of the receptors is a man aged 18 to 30 in good health. Some clones in this sample may be carry-over from other donors' samples. Both conserved end residues are part of each CDR3. A D gene is named only where the DNA matches it firmly.

v_gene	d_gene	j_gene	CDR3aa
TRBV5-1	.	TRBJ1-1	CASSSSSALDTEAFF
TRBV14	TRBD1	TRBJ2-2	CASSQEFGVGFSYFGQDTGELFF
TRBV30	.	TRBJ2-3	CAWSFEGRGLTDTQYF
TRBV10-3	TRBD1	TRBJ1-3	CAISATGDGNTIYF
TRBV5-4	TRBD1	TRBJ1-2	CASSRDSDDYTF
TRBV2	.	TRBJ1-2	CASSVGGGYTF
TRBV18	.	TRBJ2-1	CASSQDWLRQQFF
TRBV2	.	TRBJ2-7	CASSPTSEQYF
TRBV5-1	.	TRBJ2-1	CASSTTRSNEQFF
TRBV5-1	.	TRBJ2-7	CASSFQRGAYEQYF
TRBV7-2	.	TRBJ2-3	CASSLSLSGVNAQYF
TRBV7-9	.	TRBJ2-3	CASSFEGPDTQYF
TRBV7-3	TRBD2	TRBJ2-2	CASSPRLAGLGGELFF
TRBV27	.	TRBJ2-7	CASSDWTYEQYF
TRBV5-1	.	TRBJ2-3	CASSLGTQTDTQYF
TRBV6-1	.	TRBJ2-7	CASTGETGGGNEQYF
TRBV11-1	.	TRBJ2-7	CASSLGGDFEQYF
TRBV5-6	TRBD1	TRBJ1-4	CASSLTGTGDEKLFF
TRBV28	TRBD1	TRBJ2-5	CASSLPQGQNQETQYF
TRBV7-9	TRBD1	TRBJ2-5	CAGEMTGGEETQYF
TRBV11-3	.	TRBJ2-7	CATQTGQLPYEQYF
TRBV30	TRBD2	TRBJ2-3	CAWGTWTSGVSDTQYF
TRBV6-5	.	TRBJ1-1	CASSYDVGGTEAFF
TRBV15	.	TRBJ2-5	CATSTRQEGQETQYF
TRBV30	.	TRBJ1-5	CAWKGVGAQHF
TRBV7-6	TRBD2	TRBJ2-1	CASSYRLADNEQFF
TRBV2	.	TRBJ2-3	CASSGLADTDTQYF
TRBV7-9	.	TRBJ2-7	CASSSWEAVPYEQYF
TRBV5-1	.	TRBJ2-3	CASSPGVPDTQYF
TRBV7-9	.	TRBJ1-4	CASSLRSQGGEKLFF
TRBV11-2	.	TRBJ2-2	CASSGMGLRNTGELFF